A single sample gave rise to the 14 T cell receptor beta chains below, sequenced in a study of cytotoxic CD8 clonotypes in ibrutinib-treated CLL. Assay used: immunoSEQ multiplex PCR; TCRdb lists only in-frame clones, some missing. In the table there are over 130,000 clones, 65% to 85% of which are singletons. The sequenced sample was PBMCs, obtained after 36 months of ibrutinib treatment. The source of these receptors is a human donor with chronic lymphocytic leukemia.

The genes are TRBV27 and TRBJ1-5; TRBD1 agrees at 12 bases. Per the germline V gene, CDR1 is MNHEY and CDR2 is SMNVEV (reference sequence). Trimming removed 5 bases from V and 7 bases from J; junction bases left unmatched: 12. This CDR3 region has 17 residues. Written as DNA, the CDR3 is TGTGCCAGCAGTGCGAACCGGGACAGGGGGCTTTGGCAGCCCCAGCATTTT. Amino acids: CASSANRDRGLWQPQHF.

The rearrangement links TRBV6-5 to TRBJ2-7; D assignment may be TRBD1 or TRBD2 (5 bases each). The CDR3 contains 16 residues. Trimming removed 0 bases at V and 2 bases at J, with 14 bases between. Germline V gene lookup returns CDR1 MNHEY and CDR2 SVGAGI. CDR3 DNA sequence: TGTGCCAGCAGTTACTCTTACGGGACGGGAACCTACGAGCAGTACTTC. Translation gives CASSYSYGTGTYEQYF.

This clone was picked up a small number of times. The chain combines TRBV27 with TRBJ1-1, with 10 bases identical to TRBD1. CDR1 MNHEY and CDR2 SMNVEV come from the germline V gene (reference sequence). V was clipped by 6 bases and J by 8 bases; unmatched bases: 12. The CDR3 runs to 15 residues. CDR3 bases: TGTGCCAGCAGACGGGACAGGGGCACTTTCGAAGAAGCTTTCTTT. The encoded protein is CASRRDRGTFEEAFF.

The chain employs TRBV29-1 and TRBJ1-5, with D unresolved. Trimming stripped 5 bases from V and 1 base from J, with 9 bases between. Germline CDR1 and CDR2: SQVTM and ANQGSEA. The CDR3 sequence is 13 residues long. The CDR3 coding sequence is TGCAGCGTTTGGGAAAACAGCAATCAGCCCCAGCATTTT. It yields the protein CSVWENSNQPQHF. The full variable domain, with the rest looked up from reference TRBV29-1 and TRBJ1-5, is SAVISQKPSRDICQRGTSLTIQCQVDSQVTMMFWYRQQPGQSLTLIATANQGSEATYESGFVIDKFPISRPNLTFSTLTVSNMSPEDSSIYLCSVWENSNQPQHFGDGTRLSIL.

The genes are TRBV1 and TRBJ2-5; the DNA was not used to check the table's D call, TRBD2. TRBV1 is a pseudogene locus. CDR3 size: 17 residues. The CDR3 protein is CTSSQDRLAEIRETQYF. The CDR3 DNA is TGCACCAGCAGCCAAGACAGGTTAGCGGAGATTAGAGAGACCCAGTACTTC.

The genes are TRBV9 and TRBJ1-2, with 7 bases that match TRBD1. The CDR3 length is 13 residues. The junction had 2 bases not matched to a gene; V was cut back by 0 bases and J by 6 bases. The germline V gene encodes CDR1 SGDLS and CDR2 YYNGEE. The CDR3 loop is CASSVDRGHGYTF. The CDR3 nucleotides are TGTGCCAGCAGCGTAGATAGGGGGCATGGCTACACCTTC.

This chain uses TRBV7-6 with TRBJ2-3, with unresolved D. This CDR3 is built from 16 residues. Trimming pared 1 base from V and 0 bases from J, leaving 11 bases between. Germline values: CDR1 SGHVS, CDR2 FNYEAQ. Here the CDR3 DNA reads TGTGCCAGCAGCTTAGATTCCCGACAAAGCACAGATACGCAGTATTTT. Its protein product is CASSLDSRQSTDTQYF. Together with reference TRBV7-6 and TRBJ2-3, the CDR3 gives the full variable domain: GAGVSQSPRYKVTKRGQDVALRCDPISGHVSLYWYRQALGQGPEFLTYFNYEAQQDKSGLPNDRFSAERPEGSISTLTIQRTEQRDSAMYRCASSLDSRQSTDTQYFGPGTRLTVL.

This clone was detected only a few times. V is TRBV10-2 and J is TRBJ1-4, with 8 bases identical to TRBD1. The CDR3 sequence is 16 residues long. V was clipped by 0 bases and J by 7 bases; unmatched bases: 7. Germline CDR1 reads WSHSY; CDR2 reads SAAADI. This CDR3 reads CASSESPGTGLEKLFF. The CDR3 region has the DNA TGCGCCAGCAGTGAGTCCCCCGGGACAGGTCTTGAAAAACTGTTTTTT.

The rearrangement joins TRBV11-2 to TRBJ1-1; D not resolved. The V gene's germline CDR1 is SGHAT and CDR2 FQNNGV. Deletions cut 1 base from V and 6 bases from J, with 9 bases between. CDR3 size: 13 residues. CDR3: CASSLVPLAEAFF. CDR3 DNA: TGTGCCAGCAGCTTAGTACCGTTGGCTGAAGCTTTCTTT. The whole variable domain, filled in from reference TRBV11-2 and TRBJ1-1, reads EAGVAQSPRYKIIEKRQSVAFWCNPISGHATLYWYQQILGQGPKLLIQFQNNGVVDDSQLPKDRFSAERLKGVDSTLKIQPAKLEDSAVYLCASSLVPLAEAFFGQGTRLTVV.

V usage is TRBV4-1 and J usage is TRBJ2-3; 9 bases map to TRBD2. V was pared by 4 bases and J by 1 base, with 18 bases of the junction left unmatched. Looked up from germline, CDR1 is MGHRA and CDR2 is YSYEKL. The CDR3 covers 20 residues. The CDR3 reads CASSRTPGLAIKVRTDTQYF. DNA for the CDR3: TGCGCCAGCAGCCGAACGCCGGGACTAGCTATCAAAGTACGCACAGATACGCAGTATTTT.

J is TRBJ2-3 and V is TRBV4-1, with D possibly TRBD2 on 6 matching bases. The V and J ends lost 5 bases and 2 bases respectively, with 26 bases between them. Germline V gene lookup returns CDR1 MGHRA and CDR2 YSYEKL. CDR3 length equals 19 residues. The CDR3: CASSTRLGTLAMFTDTQYF. CDR3 nucleotides: TGCGCCAGCAGCACCCGACTTGGGACTCTCGCTATGTTCACAGATACGCAGTATTTT.

The chain recombines TRBV5-1 with TRBJ2-1, with TRBD2 matching 11 bases. The trim removed 3 bases at V and 10 bases at J, leaving 15 bases unmatched. Germline lookup yields CDR1 SGHRS and CDR2 YFSETQ. This CDR3 is 17 amino acids long. DNA for the CDR3: TGCGCCAGCAGCTCAGCTACCTTCGGGACTAGCGGCTTCGAGCAGTTCTTC. It translates to CASSSATFGTSGFEQFF.

The rearrangement links TRBV11-2 to TRBJ2-1; 10 bases are shared with TRBD2. CDR1 and CDR2 (germline): SGHAT, FQNNGV. J lost 5 bases, V lost 4 bases, and 8 bases had no gene match. There are 16 residues in the CDR3. CDR3 nucleotide sequence: TGTGCCAGCAGCTCCTGGGCTAGCGGGGGACACAATGAGCAGTTCTTC. Translation: CASSSWASGGHNEQFF. The variable domain in full, completed from reference TRBV11-2 and TRBJ2-1, reads EAGVAQSPRYKIIEKRQSVAFWCNPISGHATLYWYQQILGQGPKLLIQFQNNGVVDDSQLPKDRFSAERLKGVDSTLKIQPAKLEDSAVYLCASSSWASGGHNEQFFGPGTRLTVL.

The chain has TRBV13 and TRBJ1-4; 8 bases match TRBD1. V trimming: 4 bases; J trimming: 8 bases; junction bases outside the gene matches: 6. Germline-derived CDR1 and CDR2 are PRHDT and FYEKMQ (reference sequence). CDR3 length equals 14 residues. For the CDR3, the DNA is TGTGCCAGCAGCTCTCAGGGGGCCGGCGAAAAACTGTTTTTT. Translated: CASSSQGAGEKLFF.